This T cell receptor (beta chain) was documented in a study of blood T cell repertoires in COVID-19. Study-wide context: COVID-19 samples collected from the United States, Italy and Spain covered acute and convalescent phases. T cells, B-cell-depleted T cells, or PBMCs provided the cDNA or gDNA that served as material.

The CDR3 has 12 residues. V lost 2 bases and J lost 11, with 12 bases in between. The germline gives CDR1 KGHSH, CDR2 LQKENI. Study processing details: Estimation of nucleated cell counts was performed using reference gene primer amplification. The table came from immunoSEQ multiplex PCR; TCRdb's copy has only in-frame clones and leaves some out. D and trimming come from the DNA, and the V and J calls and clone size come from that table. In the table there are around 250,000 clones, 88% of which are singletons. Sequencing was performed on peripheral blood. V and J are TRBV18 and TRBJ1-1; unclear D gene. The receptor was derived from a human donor in a cohort sampled during active COVID-19. The DNA for the CDR3 is TGTGCCAGCTCACCAATCTCACAGCCCGCTTTCTTT. Its translation is CASSPISQPAFF.